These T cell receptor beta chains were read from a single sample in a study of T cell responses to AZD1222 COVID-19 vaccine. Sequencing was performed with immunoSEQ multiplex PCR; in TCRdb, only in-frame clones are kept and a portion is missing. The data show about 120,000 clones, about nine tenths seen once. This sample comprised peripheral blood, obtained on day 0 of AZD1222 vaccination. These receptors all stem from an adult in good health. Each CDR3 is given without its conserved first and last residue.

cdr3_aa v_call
ASSLYRGQPQH TRBV27
ASSDPFTGELF TRBV6-1
ASSPQGAGEKLF TRBV11-2
ASSREGGGGTEAF TRBV6-5
ASSLGTGSQPQH TRBV3-1/TRBV3-2
SASRGFPYEQY TRBV20-1
ASSPTDKRNTEAF TRBV18
ASTGEGAQPQH TRBV19
ASSYSRQGGYEQY TRBV6-5
ASSSGQGRQPGAEQF TRBV11-3
ASSQERAPSYEQY TRBV3-1/TRBV3-2
ASSPAASHEQY TRBV18
ASSSPAWGQPQH TRBV27
ASSLGGTKGMGYT TRBV7-9
ASSLSGRSSYNEQF TRBV27
ASSMSGGAHYEQY TRBV19
ASSLEGVREAF TRBV5-5
AWSPPQRGQPQH TRBV30
ASSYPDSLPYNEQF TRBV6-5
ASPPGERATTDTQY TRBV7-8
ASHRDRDTGELF TRBV6-5
ASSAPGQGGDSPLH TRBV9
ASSPVWAGLQETQY TRBV18
ASSMRRDYSYEQY TRBV6-6
AWSSAGELF TRBV30
ASSESTGVTEAF TRBV2
ASTQSTGNTEAF TRBV5-1
AIRATAQVLSYGYT TRBV10-3
ASSPSGAYEQY TRBV14
ASSEIDSYEQY TRBV6-1
ASSLVLPPYGYT TRBV28
ASSYSGADNEQF TRBV6-5
AWSVIGSLGANVLT TRBV30
ASSLALGRNTEAF TRBV5-1
ASSYSTLTDPNGYT TRBV6-5
ASSLVYVGDRGTYEQY TRBV7-8
ASSLLEGYT TRBV7-9
ASSPVATSSYEQY TRBV18
ASSIDPTSYTDQPFYGYT TRBV19
ASSTGLATETQY TRBV5-4
ASSADWWGNTIY TRBV5-5
ASTKDRNYEQY TRBV12-3/TRBV12-4
ASSLTAGFAEAF TRBV7-9
ASSDLRYNQPQH TRBV6-1
ASSSIAGARNEQF TRBV7-2
ASSLTGAGNSPLH TRBV5-1
ASSLSRVSYEQY TRBV27
ASSLDRDRDRSSEQY TRBV13
ASSRNSSSNEKLF TRBV7-3
ASSDRQVSPLH TRBV7-9
ASSLDPGRILGSTEAF TRBV5-6
ASSLNRNTEAF TRBV12-3/TRBV12-4
ASSPGTSGELF TRBV7-9
ASSEHSGRGTDTQY TRBV25-1
ASSQRDRGKYEQY TRBV7-9
ASGTGGTEAF TRBV10-2
ASSVGTSGGSGTQY TRBV2
ASSLGTDGYT TRBV7-9
ATLGGGPMNTEAF TRBV6-5